A selection of T cell receptor beta chains follows, all from one sample in a study of CD8+CD57+ T cells in acquired aplastic anemia. Via MiXCR, TCRdb re-called the reads, giving one row per CDR3 protein. This table holds 400,000 to 600,000 distinct CDR3 sequences, roughly 34% found once. Material for sequencing was sorted CD4+, CD8+, or CD8+CD57+ T cells (not recorded which) from PBMCs. All receptors come from a human donor with aplastic anemia. Both conserved end residues are part of each CDR3. Each record gives: V gene, clone size, D gene, J gene, CDR3 protein, CDR3 DNA. A D gene is named only where the DNA matches it firmly. Not all rows give a size; the values are once, few, many and, for expanded clones, a class.

TRBV15	NA	NA	TRBJ1-3	CASSQGWGASGNTIYF	TGTGCCAGCAGTCAGGGATGGGGGGCTAGTGGAAACACCATATATTTT
TRBV11-2	NA	TRBD1	TRBJ2-3	CASSPRDRGFADTQYF	TGTGCCAGCAGCCCGAGGGACAGGGGTTTCGCAGATACGCAGTATTTT
TRBV7-9	few	TRBD1	TRBJ2-5	CASSLGGGLETQYF	TGTGCCAGCAGCTTAGGAGGGGGCTTAGAGACCCAGTACTTC
TRBV12-3/TRBV12-4	NA	NA	TRBJ1-5	CASSQQGLGQPQHF	TGTGCCAGCAGTCAGCAGGGGCTCGGGCAGCCCCAGCATTTT
TRBV10-3	NA	NA	TRBJ1-6	CARGGTGNSPLHF	TGTGCCAGAGGTGGCACGGGGAATTCACCCCTCCACTTT
TRBV28	NA	NA	TRBJ1-1	CASRPSILMNTEAFF	TGTGCCAGCAGGCCTTCAATCCTCATGAACACTGAAGCTTTCTTT
TRBV2	many	NA	TRBJ2-7	CASSGEALSCYF	TGTGCCAGCAGCGGTGAAGCGCTATCGTGTTACTTC
TRBV9	NA	TRBD2	TRBJ2-5	CASSTTSGQGETQYF	TGTGCCAGCAGCACTACTAGCGGTCAGGGGGAGACCCAGTACTTC
TRBV5-4	NA	NA	TRBJ1-6	CASTPGLNNSPLHF	TGTGCCAGCACCCCCGGTTTGAACAATTCACCCCTCCACTTT
TRBV7-2	few	NA	TRBJ2-7	CASSKEQGNLDEQYF	TGTGCCAGCAGCAAAGAGCAGGGGAATCTTGACGAGCAGTACTTC
TRBV20-1	few	NA	TRBJ1-1	CSADKPGGNTEAFF	TGCAGTGCTGACAAACCCGGGGGGAACACTGAAGCTTTCTTT
TRBV2	NA	TRBD1	TRBJ2-7	CASSMTGYEQYF	TGTGCCAGCAGTATGACAGGGTACGAGCAGTACTTC
TRBV9	NA	NA	TRBJ1-1	CASSVGGASDTEAFF	TGTGCCAGCAGCGTAGGAGGGGCGTCGGACACTGAAGCTTTCTTT
TRBV19	many	TRBD1	TRBJ1-2	CASRTVEGQGSLGYTF	TGTGCCAGTAGGACTGTGGAGGGACAGGGGAGCCTTGGCTACACCTTC
TRBV12-3/TRBV12-4	few	TRBD1	TRBJ2-3	CASSAGQGITDTQYF	TGTGCCAGCAGTGCGGGACAGGGGATAACAGATACGCAGTATTTT
TRBV5-1	NA	TRBD2	TRBJ2-1	CASSLGTSGKYNEQFF	TGCGCCAGCAGCTTGGGGACTAGCGGCAAATACAATGAGCAGTTCTTC
TRBV7-2	NA	TRBD1	TRBJ1-1	CASSPQGYGEAFF	TGTGCCAGCAGCCCACAGGGGTATGGGGAAGCTTTCTTT
TRBV12-3/TRBV12-4	many	TRBD2	TRBJ2-5	CASSTSGGGETQYF	TGTGCCAGCAGTACGAGCGGGGGAGGGGAGACCCAGTACTTC
TRBV25-1	NA	NA	TRBJ2-7	CASSLLRGSSYEQYF	TGTGCCAGCAGCTTGCTGAGAGGGTCCTCCTACGAGCAGTACTTC
TRBV2	many	NA	TRBJ1-1	CASSERAMNTEAFF	TGTGCCAGCAGTGAAAGGGCGATGAACACTGAAGCTTTCTTT
TRBV6-6	many	NA	TRBJ2-7	CASSDPRSSYEQYF	TGTGCCAGCAGTGACCCTAGGAGCTCCTACGAGCAGTACTTC
TRBV2	many	NA	TRBJ2-2	CASSERPTGELFF	TGTGCCAGCAGTGAACGCCCCACCGGGGAGCTGTTTTTT
TRBV19	many	TRBD2	TRBJ2-5	CASSIPTSGRRKGETQYF	TGTGCCAGTAGTATCCCGACTAGCGGGAGGAGGAAAGGAGAGACCCAGTACTTC
TRBV6-1	many	NA	TRBJ1-2	CASSEELVGYTF	TGTGCCAGCAGTGAAGAACTGGTTGGCTACACCTTC
TRBV9	few	NA	TRBJ2-2	CASSVRKGELFF	TGTGCCAGCAGCGTACGAAAGGGGGAGCTGTTTTTT
TRBV6-1	few	NA	TRBJ2-2	CASSASTGELFF	TGTGCCAGCAGTGCTAGCACCGGGGAGCTGTTTTTT
TRBV12-3/TRBV12-4	once	TRBD1	TRBJ2-1	CASSGTGTYEQFF	TGTGCCAGCAGTGGGACAGGTACATATGAGCAGTTCTTC
TRBV19	NA	TRBD2	TRBJ2-1	CATKLPGLVGNEQFF	TGTGCCACCAAACTTCCGGGACTAGTCGGCAATGAGCAGTTCTTC
TRBV5-1	NA	TRBD2	TRBJ2-1	CASSLGGTSVNEQFF	TGCGCCAGCAGCTTGGGGGGGACTAGTGTTAATGAGCAGTTCTTC
TRBV30	NA	NA	TRBJ1-2	CAWSARGADGYTF	TGTGCCTGGAGCGCCCGGGGGGCGGATGGCTACACCTTC
TRBV12-3/TRBV12-4	NA	TRBD1	TRBJ1-1	CASSTNRDSITEAFF	TGTGCCAGCAGCACGAACCGGGACAGTATTACCGAAGCTTTCTTT
TRBV30	NA	NA	TRBJ2-7	CAWSVTGVGEQYF	TGTGCCTGGAGTGTGACAGGTGTTGGTGAGCAGTACTTC
TRBV7-9	many	NA	TRBJ1-6	CASSLVRGDNSPLHF	TGTGCCAGCAGCTTAGTCCGGGGGGATAATTCACCCCTCCACTTT
TRBV10-3	NA	NA	TRBJ2-5	CATRRATQYF	TGTGCCACCCGACGTGCGACCCAGTACTTC
TRBV20-1	many	NA	TRBJ2-7	CSAQPGTKGVGQYF	TGCAGTGCACAGCCGGGGACAAAGGGGGTCGGGCAGTACTTC
TRBV11-3	NA	TRBD2	TRBJ2-7	CASSLWTVPGLAGVPRYEQYF	TGTGCCAGCAGCTTATGGACAGTTCCGGGACTAGCGGGAGTACCCCGCTACGAGCAGTACTTC
TRBV3-1	NA	NA	TRBJ2-7	CASNQAGLYEQYF	TGTGCCAGCAACCAAGCAGGGCTTTACGAGCAGTACTTC
TRBV7-2	many	NA	TRBJ2-7	CASSLTQNYEQYF	TGTGCCAGCAGCTTAACACAGAACTACGAGCAGTACTTC
TRBV19	NA	TRBD2	TRBJ2-2	CASSTVLAGDAGELFF	TGTGCCAGTAGTACCGTACTAGCGGGAGACGCCGGGGAGCTGTTTTTT